This entry lists 5 T cell receptor beta chains sequenced from one sample in a study of blood T cell repertoires in COVID-19. Clones were read by immunoSEQ multiplex PCR, and TCRdb kept only the in-frame ones, dropping some. The sample shows roughly 230,000 clones, about 84% of them seen only once. Sequences were obtained from peripheral blood. The receptor set was obtained from a woman older than 75 with acute or convalescent COVID-19.

This clone turned up a few times. The chain recombines TRBV29-1 with TRBJ1-2; TRBD1 agrees at 10 bases. The germline gives CDR1 SQVTM, CDR2 ANQGSEA. J lost 6 bases, V lost 5 bases, and 6 bases had no gene match. This CDR3 spans 13 amino acids. CDR3: CSVPKTGGHGYTF. CDR3 DNA sequence: TGCAGCGTTCCAAAGACAGGGGGCCATGGCTACACCTTC.

The rearrangement uses TRBV3-1 (or the pseudogene TRBV3-2) and TRBJ2-1; TRBD2 aligns across 12 bases. The J segment lost 8 bases and the V segment lost 6 bases, leaving 5 bases of the junction unmatched. The CDR3 loop spans 14 amino acids. The germline gives CDR1 LGHDT, CDR2 YNNKEL (reference sequence). The CDR3 reads CASRTRLAGDEQFF. The CDR3 coding sequence is TGTGCCAGCAGGACTAGACTAGCGGGGGATGAGCAGTTCTTC.

V gene TRBV19 combines with J gene TRBJ2-2; tentative D call: TRBD1 (6 bases). This CDR3 comprises 16 residues. Germline V gene data show CDR1 as LNHDA and CDR2 as SQIVND (reference sequence). Trimming stripped 8 bases from V and 2 bases from J, with 18 bases between. This CDR3 reads CASGYEGEHNTGELFF. The CDR3 DNA sequence: TGTGCCAGTGGTTACGAGGGGGAACATAACACCGGGGAGCTGTTTTTT.

The V call is TRBV3-1 (or the pseudogene TRBV3-2), the J call TRBJ2-7; 7 nucleotides agree with TRBD1. CDR1 is LGHDT and CDR2 is YNNKEL in the germline V gene (reference sequence). V lost 6 bases, J lost 5 bases, and 25 bases stayed unmatched. The CDR3 totals 19 residues. DNA of the CDR3: TGTGCCAGCAGTCCACAAAGTCTTTATACCGGACAGGATTCCCACGAGCAGTACTTC. Amino acids: CASSPQSLYTGQDSHEQYF.

At least ten counts were recorded for this clone. The J gene is TRBJ2-2, the V gene TRBV29-1, with 9 positions matching TRBD1. The CDR3 is 16 amino acids. Germline V lookup: CDR1 SQVTM, CDR2 ANQGSEA. V lost 7 bases, J lost 6 bases, and 15 bases stayed unmatched. The CDR3 DNA is TGCAGCGCATCGATGGCGGGACAGGGAGAAGCCGGGGAGCTGTTTTTT. Its protein is CSASMAGQGEAGELFF.